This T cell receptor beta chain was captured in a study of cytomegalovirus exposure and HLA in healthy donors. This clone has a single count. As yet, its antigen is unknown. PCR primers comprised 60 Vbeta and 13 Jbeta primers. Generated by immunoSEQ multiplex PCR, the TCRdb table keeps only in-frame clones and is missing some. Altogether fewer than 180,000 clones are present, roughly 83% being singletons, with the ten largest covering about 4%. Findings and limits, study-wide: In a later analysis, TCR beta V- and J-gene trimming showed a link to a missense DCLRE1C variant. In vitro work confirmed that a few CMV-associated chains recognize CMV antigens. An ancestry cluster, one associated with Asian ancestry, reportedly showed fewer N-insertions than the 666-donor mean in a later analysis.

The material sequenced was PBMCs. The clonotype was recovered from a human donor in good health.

Written as DNA, the CDR3 is TGTGCCACCAGCCTAGGTGCAACTAATGAAAAACTGTTTTTT. Its protein product is CATSLGATNEKLFF. The chain employs TRBV15 and TRBJ1-4; D uncertain. From germline, CDR1 is LNHNV and CDR2 YYDKDF (reference sequence). Trimming removed 5 bases at V and 0 bases at J, with 7 bases between. The CDR3 is made up of 14 amino acids.